What follows are 30 T cell receptor beta chains derived from one specimen sequenced in a study of blood T cell repertoires in COVID-19. Assay used: immunoSEQ multiplex PCR; TCRdb lists only in-frame clones, some missing. This sample has approximately 220,000 clones, with 81% found just once. The sequencing input was peripheral blood. The source is a woman over 75 with acute or convalescent COVID-19.

For this clone: A read error may account for a junction end that differs from germline. The CDR3 spells CASRLAKGASETQYF. CDR3 nucleotide sequence: TGTGCCAGCAGGTTGGCCAAGGGGGCCTCTGAGACCCAGTACTTC. The chain carries TRBV5-6 and TRBJ2-5; the match to TRBD1 covers 7 bases. Germline CDR1 reads SGHDT; CDR2 reads YYEEEE. The CDR3 runs to 15 residues.

This rearrangement joins TRBV5-1 to TRBJ1-2; 7 bases map to TRBD1. The CDR3 covers 17 residues. Trimming took 4 bases from V and 1 from J; bases not matched to a gene: 13. Per the germline V gene, CDR1 is SGHRS and CDR2 is YFSETQ. The chain's CDR3 is CASSGRDSSNLNYGYTF. The CDR3 bases are TGCGCCAGCAGCGGCCGGGACAGCAGTAACCTTAACTATGGCTACACCTTC.

The V and J genes are TRBV19 and TRBJ2-1; 9 bases fit TRBD2. Germline CDR1 reads LNHDA; CDR2 reads SQIVND (reference sequence). The CDR3 has 14 amino acids. J was trimmed by 7 bases and V by 6 bases; bases with no gene match: 7. CDR3 DNA sequence: TGTGCCAGTAGAGGCGGGAGGGCCGTAAATGAGCAGTTCTTC. The encoded protein is CASRGGRAVNEQFF.

This rearrangement joins TRBV11-1 to TRBJ2-5, with 8 bases aligning to TRBD1. CDR3 length: 14 residues. Germline loops: CDR1 SGHAT, CDR2 FQDESV (reference sequence). V gave up 5 bases and J gave up 3 bases; unmatched junction bases: 5. The CDR3 loop is CASSIGQGKETQYF. The CDR3 nucleotides are TGTGCCAGCAGCATAGGACAGGGAAAAGAGACCCAGTACTTC. Combining the CDR3 with reference TRBV11-1 and TRBJ2-5 gives the whole variable domain EAEVAQSPRYKITEKSQAVAFWCDPISGHATLYWYRQILGQGPELLVQFQDESVVDDSQLPKDRFSAERLKGVDSTLKIQPAELGDSAMYLCASSIGQGKETQYFGPGTRLLVL.

The V call is TRBV20-1, the J call TRBJ1-1; D unresolved. Per the germline V gene, CDR1 is DFQATT and CDR2 is SNEGSKA (reference sequence). V lost 6 bases and J lost 4, with 9 bases in between. The length of the CDR3 is 11 residues. The CDR3 coding sequence is TGCAGTGCCGTGGGAGGCACTGAAGCTTTCTTT. Protein: CSAVGGTEAFF.

The chain is built from TRBV4-1 and TRBJ1-6, with 7 bases that match TRBD1. V shed 4 bases and J 0 bases; nucleotides not matched to a gene: 6. CDR1 is MGHRA, CDR2 YSYEKL, per germline. The CDR3 extends over 17 amino acids. CDR3 bases: TGCGCCAGCAGCCGAGGACAGGCGAGCTCCTATAATTCACCCCTCCACTTT. Amino acids: CASSRGQASSYNSPLHF.

The V gene is TRBV12-5, the J gene TRBJ2-1; TRBD1 is a possible D gene (5 bases). The CDR3 covers 14 residues. V was clipped by 3 bases and J by 4 bases, with 10 bases between them. Germline V lookup: CDR1 LGHNT, CDR2 FRNRAP. The CDR3, as DNA: TGTGCTAGTGGTTTAGGGGCCCTATACAATGAGCAGTTCTTC. As protein: CASGLGALYNEQFF.

V usage is TRBV7-2 and J usage is TRBJ2-2, with 8 bases lining up with TRBD2. The CDR3 sequence is 16 residues long. Trimming removed 5 bases from V and 1 base from J; junction bases left unmatched: 6. Looked up from germline, CDR1 is SGHTA and CDR2 is FQGNSA. The CDR3 region is CASSPGLALNTGELFF. The DNA of the CDR3 is TGTGCCAGCAGCCCAGGACTAGCCTTGAACACCGGGGAGCTGTTTTTT.

This chain uses TRBV6-5 with TRBJ1-6; 8 bases fit TRBD1. Trimming at V came to 8 bases and at J to 6 bases, leaving 6 bases not matched to a gene. The CDR3 extends over 14 amino acids. Germline values: CDR1 MNHEY, CDR2 SVGAGI. CDR3 residues: CASARDRLNSPLHF. The CDR3 bases are TGTGCCAGCGCCCGGGACAGGCTTAATTCACCCCTCCACTTT.

The CDR3 spells CASSEMTGNYGYTF. The CDR3 DNA reads as TGCGCCAGCAGCGAAATGACAGGGAATTATGGCTACACCTTC. This chain joins TRBV5-1 and TRBJ1-2; 7 bases line up with TRBD1. V was pared by 4 bases and J by 5 bases, with 8 bases of the junction left unmatched. This CDR3 region has 14 residues. The V gene's germline CDR1 is SGHRS and CDR2 YFSETQ. The full variable domain, its missing parts supplied by reference TRBV5-1 and TRBJ1-2, is KAGVTQTPRYLIKTRGQQVTLSCSPISGHRSVSWYQQTPGQGLQFLFEYFSETQRNKGNFPGRFSGRQFSNSRSEMNVSTLELGDSALYLCASSEMTGNYGYTFGSGTRLTVV.

V and J are TRBV21-1 and TRBJ2-1; the D call of TRBD2 is as the table states it, not checked on the DNA. TRBV21-1 is given as a pseudogene. This CDR3 has 16 amino acids. As DNA, the CDR3 is TGTGCCAGCAGCAGGGAACGGACTAGCGACGACAATGAGCAGTTCTTC. Amino acid sequence: CASSRERTSDDNEQFF.

This clone was seen once. The genes are TRBV5-1 and TRBJ1-4; 10 bases line up with TRBD1. Trimming removed 4 bases from V and 8 bases from J; junction bases left unmatched: 8. CDR3 size: 15 residues. Germline V lookup: CDR1 SGHRS, CDR2 YFSETQ. The CDR3 region has the DNA TGCGCCAGCAGCGACGAGGGACAGGGGTGGGAAAAACTGTTTTTT. Protein product: CASSDEGQGWEKLFF.

The chain carries TRBV20-1 and TRBJ1-2, with TRBD1 matching over 9 bases. J was trimmed by 14 bases and V by 5 bases; bases with no gene match: 6. CDR3 length: 10 residues. The germline CDR1 and CDR2 sequences are DFQATT and SNEGSKA (reference sequence). The CDR3 bases are TGCAGTGCTGGGGAGACAGGGGGGACCTTC. Translated: CSAGETGGTF.

This clone was found a few times. The J gene is TRBJ1-4, the V gene TRBV18; TRBD1 might be the D (6 bases). In germline, CDR1 is KGHSH, CDR2 LQKENI. Trimming removed 2 bases from V and 9 bases from J, with 16 bases in between. The CDR3 consists of 15 residues. CDR3 nucleotides: TGTGCCAGCTCACCAACGGACAGTTTGTCTAAAAAACTGTTTTTT. It translates to CASSPTDSLSKKLFF.

This clone showed up just once. J is TRBJ1-5 and V is TRBV28; the D gene is possibly TRBD1 (5 bases). The CDR3 is 16 amino acids. V lost 1 base, J lost 2 bases, and 12 bases lay in between. Germline values: CDR1 MDHEN, CDR2 SYDVKM. The CDR3 DNA is TGTGCCAGCAGTTTATTATCGCAGGGCGGCAATCAGCCCCAGCATTTT. Translated, it gives CASSLLSQGGNQPQHF.

This clone came up a few times. The CDR3 bases are TGTGCCAGCAGCCCCCGGAGGCCTGGGGATACGCAGTATTTT. Its protein is CASSPRRPGDTQYF. The rearrangement links TRBV6-5 to TRBJ2-3; tentative D call: TRBD2 (5 bases). This CDR3 comprises 14 residues. The germline V gene has CDR1 MNHEY and CDR2 SVGAGI. V was shortened by 6 bases and J by 6 bases, with 16 bases between the two germline ends.

V gene TRBV7-2 combines with J gene TRBJ2-5; D is ambiguous. Trimming pared 1 base from V and 0 bases from J, leaving 12 bases between. The germline V gene has CDR1 SGHTA and CDR2 FQGNSA. The CDR3 covers 16 residues. The chain's CDR3 is CASSLGLQPYQETQYF. CDR3 nucleotides: TGTGCCAGCAGCTTAGGACTCCAACCTTACCAAGAGACCCAGTACTTC.

As DNA, the CDR3 is TGTGCCAGCAACGGACAGACCTCCTACAATGAGCAGTTCTTC. It is translated as CASNGQTSYNEQFF. V usage is TRBV28 and J usage is TRBJ2-1; the D gene is possibly TRBD1 (6 bases). The germline CDR1 and CDR2 sequences are MDHEN and SYDVKM. This CDR3 comprises 14 residues. V was trimmed by 7 bases and J by 0 bases, leaving 10 bases between them.

The chain's CDR3 is CASSPRQAYSNQPQHF. The CDR3 DNA follows: TGTGCCAGTAGTCCGCGACAGGCCTATAGCAATCAGCCCCAGCATTTT. The V gene is TRBV19, the J gene TRBJ1-5, with D maybe TRBD1 (6 bases). With 5 bases removed from V and 0 bases from J, the gap between germline ends came to 14 bases. The CDR3 length is 16 residues. Germline lookup yields CDR1 LNHDA and CDR2 SQIVND (reference sequence).

V and J are TRBV9 and TRBJ2-3; D gene ambiguous. V was clipped by 3 bases and J by 5 bases, with 7 bases between them. The CDR3 extends over 12 amino acids. CDR1 and CDR2 (germline): SGDLS, YYNGEE. This chain's CDR3 is CASSASKDTQYF. CDR3 sequence (DNA): TGTGCCAGCAGCGCCTCTAAAGATACGCAGTATTTT. Based on the CDR3 plus reference TRBV9 and TRBJ2-3, the full variable domain is DSGVTQTPKHLITATGQRVTLRCSPRSGDLSVYWYQQSLDQGLQFLIQYYNGEERAKGNILERFSAQQFPDLHSELNLSSLELGDSALYFCASSASKDTQYFGPGTRLTVL.

V gene TRBV4-2 combines with J gene TRBJ2-7, with D perhaps TRBD2 (5 bases). Germline V gene sequence: CDR1 LGHNA, CDR2 YNFKEQ. V gave up 8 bases and J gave up 4 bases, with 18 bases separating them. The CDR3 extends over 14 amino acids. The CDR3 region has the DNA TGTGCCAGCGGTGACGGGGAATCCGCGTACGAGCAGTACTTC. As protein: CASGDGESAYEQYF.

The chain combines TRBV10-2 with TRBJ2-1, with TRBD2 matching 8 bases. CDR1 WSHSY and CDR2 SAAADI come from the germline V gene. The V segment lost 5 bases and the J segment 4 bases; nucleotides outside the gene matches: 7. The CDR3 consists of 15 residues. CDR3 region: CASSRSSGDYNEQFF. In DNA form, the CDR3 reads TGCGCCAGCAGTCGAAGTAGCGGGGATTACAATGAGCAGTTCTTC.

The chain joins TRBV5-1 to TRBJ2-3; 13 positions match TRBD2. Germline V CDR1 and CDR2: SGHRS, YFSETQ. The V gene end was trimmed by 2 bases and the J gene end by 4 bases; junction bases not matched to a gene: 7. The CDR3 extends over 17 amino acids. CDR3 amino acids: CASSLLAGGPEADTQYF. In DNA, the CDR3 is TGCGCCAGCAGCTTACTAGCGGGAGGGCCTGAGGCAGATACGCAGTATTTT.

The rearrangement links TRBV6-5 to TRBJ2-7, with 8 bases matching TRBD2. Germline trimming cut 6 bases from V and 5 bases from J; bases unmatched to any gene: 6. CDR1 is MNHEY and CDR2 is SVGAGI in the germline V gene. This CDR3 spans 13 amino acids. The CDR3 DNA is TGTGCCAGCAGCCAGTCGGGGGGGGACGAGCAGTACTTC. It yields the protein CASSQSGGDEQYF.

The rearrangement uses TRBV6-1 and TRBJ2-3, with a tentative D call TRBD2 (5 bases). The V gene's germline CDR1 is MNHNS and CDR2 SASEGT. The germline V and J ends were trimmed by 0 bases and 5 bases, with 15 bases remaining between them. The CDR3 is made up of 16 amino acids. The CDR3 DNA reads TGTGCCAGCAGTGAAGCAGCACTAGTCCAGGTAGATACGCAGTATTTT. Its translation: CASSEAALVQVDTQYF.

The rearrangement joins TRBV24-1 to TRBJ2-5, with D perhaps matching TRBD2 (6 bases). Germline assignment: CDR1 KGHDR and CDR2 SFDVKD. The CDR3 runs 16 residues. V gave up 2 bases and J gave up 2 bases, with 14 bases separating them. In DNA form, the CDR3 reads TGTGCCACCAGTGATTCGCAGGGTGGGGGGCAAGAGACCCAGTACTTC. The encoded protein is CATSDSQGGGQETQYF.

V and J are TRBV30 and TRBJ2-7, with 7 bases aligning to TRBD2. This CDR3 region has 11 residues. CDR1 is GTSNPN, CDR2 SVGIG, per germline (reference sequence). V was clipped by 1 base and J by 7 bases; unmatched bases: 1. CDR3 residues: CAWSGTREQYF. The CDR3 region has the DNA TGTGCCTGGAGTGGGACTAGGGAGCAGTACTTC.

The chain has TRBV15 and TRBJ2-2; possible D gene TRBD2, 5 bases. The CDR3 is 16 amino acids. Germline lookup yields CDR1 LNHNV and CDR2 YYDKDF (reference sequence). Trimming stripped 0 bases from V and 1 base from J, with 9 bases between. The CDR3 reads CATSRDGGLNTGELFF. The CDR3 bases are TGTGCCACCAGCAGAGATGGCGGGCTGAACACCGGGGAGCTGTTTTTT.

The V and J genes are TRBV28 and TRBJ1-1, with D unclear. The CDR3 extends over 11 amino acids. From germline, CDR1 is MDHEN and CDR2 SYDVKM. Deletions cut 7 bases from V and 3 bases from J, with 6 bases between. The CDR3 here is CASKLYTEAFF. CDR3 nucleotide sequence: TGTGCCAGCAAGCTATACACTGAAGCTTTCTTT.

CDR3 sequence: CASSGTSGGVQSNEQFF. The CDR3, as DNA: TGTGCCAGCAGCGGGACTAGCGGGGGGGTCCAGTCCAATGAGCAGTTCTTC. This chain joins TRBV11-3 and TRBJ2-1, with TRBD2 identical over 16 bases. CDR1 is SGHNT and CDR2 is YENEEA in the germline V gene. The CDR3 consists of 17 residues. The V segment lost 5 bases and the J segment 6 bases; nucleotides outside the gene matches: 7.